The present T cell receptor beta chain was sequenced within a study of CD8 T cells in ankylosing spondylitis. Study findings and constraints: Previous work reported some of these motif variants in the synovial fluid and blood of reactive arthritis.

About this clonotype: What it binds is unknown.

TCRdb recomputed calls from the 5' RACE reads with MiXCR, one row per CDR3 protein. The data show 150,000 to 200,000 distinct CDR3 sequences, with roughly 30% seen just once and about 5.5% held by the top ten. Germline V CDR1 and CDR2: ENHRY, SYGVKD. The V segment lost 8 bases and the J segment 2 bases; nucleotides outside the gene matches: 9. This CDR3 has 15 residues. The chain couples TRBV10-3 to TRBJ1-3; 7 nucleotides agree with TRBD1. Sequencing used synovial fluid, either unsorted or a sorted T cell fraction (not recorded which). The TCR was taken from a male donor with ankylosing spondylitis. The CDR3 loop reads CAIGGRQGTGNTIYF. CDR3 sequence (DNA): TGTGCCATCGGCGGAAGACAGGGTACTGGAAACACCATATATTTT.